This record looks at one TCR beta chain sequence and its context. The data derive from a study of T cells of healthy individuals. Using its own MiXCR run on the 5' RACE reads, TCRdb lists one record per CDR3 protein. This repertoire shows 55,000 to 65,000 distinct CDR3 sequences, roughly 15% found once; its top ten account for about 4.7%. This clonotype was obtained from a human donor in good health.

The CDR3 region has the DNA TGTGCCAGCAGTGGTTGGACGATCACTGAAGCTTTCTTT. Protein product: CASSGWTITEAFF. This chain joins TRBV6-1 and TRBJ1-1; D not resolved. Germline V CDR1 and CDR2: MNHNS, SASEGT. CDR3 length: 13 amino acids. V dropped 4 bases and J dropped 4 bases, with 10 bases sitting between them.